This entry describes one T cell receptor (beta chain). Allocation to cohorts depended on clinical history reported by the participants. Here immunoSEQ multiplex PCR was the method, and the copy in TCRdb shows in-frame clones only, minus some. The table records more than 250,000 clones, about nine tenths of them present only once. The data originate from a study of blood T cell repertoires in COVID-19. For the study at large: The United States, Italy and Spain supplied acute and convalescent COVID-19 samples. In each case, the material was cDNA or gDNA derived from T cells, B-cell-depleted T cells, or PBMCs.

The germline V and J ends were trimmed by 3 bases and 7 bases, with 12 bases remaining between them. Germline CDR1 reads SEHNR; CDR2 reads FQNEAQ (reference sequence). The CDR3 runs to 14 residues. Sequenced input: PBMCs or T cells enriched from blood (not recorded which). The sequence was obtained from a young woman who had recovered from COVID-19. V is TRBV7-9 and J is TRBJ1-4; possible D gene TRBD1, 6 bases. The CDR3 nucleotides read TGTGCCAGCAGCTTTACCACAGGGTTTGAAAAACTGTTTTTT. Encoded protein: CASSFTTGFEKLFF. Together with reference TRBV7-9 and TRBJ1-4, the CDR3 gives the full variable domain: DTGVSQNPRHKITKRGQNVTFRCDPISEHNRLYWYRQTLGQGPEFLTYFQNEAQLEKSRLLSDRFSAERPKGSFSTLEIQRTEQGDSAMYLCASSFTTGFEKLFFGSGTQLSVL.